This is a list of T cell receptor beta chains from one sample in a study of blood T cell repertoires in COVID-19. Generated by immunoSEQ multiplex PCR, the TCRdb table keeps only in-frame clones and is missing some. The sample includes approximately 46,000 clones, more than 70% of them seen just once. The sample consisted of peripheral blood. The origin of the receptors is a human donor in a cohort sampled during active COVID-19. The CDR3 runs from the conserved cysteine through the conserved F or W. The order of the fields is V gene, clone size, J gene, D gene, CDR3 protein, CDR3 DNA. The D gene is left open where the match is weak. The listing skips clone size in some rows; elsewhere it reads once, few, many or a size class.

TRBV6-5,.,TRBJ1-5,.,CASSYRPGKGPQHF,TGTGCCAGCAGTTACCGCCCAGGGAAAGGGCCCCAGCATTTT
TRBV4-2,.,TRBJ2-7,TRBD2,CASSQETSGIYEQYF,TGTGCCAGCAGCCAAGAGACTAGCGGGATCTACGAGCAGTACTTC
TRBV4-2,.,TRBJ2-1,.,CASSQDSVPYNEQFF,TGTGCCAGCAGCCAAGATTCAGTTCCCTACAATGAGCAGTTCTTC
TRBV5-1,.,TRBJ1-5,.,CASSRDTDQPQHF,TGCGCCAGCAGCCGGGATACGGATCAGCCCCAGCATTTT
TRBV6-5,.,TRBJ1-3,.,CASSYTGIGNTIYF,TGTGCCAGCAGTTATACAGGGATTGGAAACACCATATATTTT
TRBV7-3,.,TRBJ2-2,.,CASSLTSAATGELFF,TGTGCCAGCAGCTTAACTAGCGCGGCCACCGGGGAGCTGTTTTTT
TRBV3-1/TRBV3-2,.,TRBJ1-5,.,CASSTENQPQHF,TGTGCCAGCAGCACTGAGAATCAGCCCCAGCATTTT
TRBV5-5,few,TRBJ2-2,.,CASSLAYTGELFF,TGTGCCAGCAGCTTGGCCTACACCGGGGAGCTGTTTTTT
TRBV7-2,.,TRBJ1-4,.,CASSLEANEKLFF,TGTGCCAGCAGCTTAGAAGCAAATGAAAAACTGTTTTTT
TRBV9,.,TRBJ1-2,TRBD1,CASSVDRETGYTF,TGTGCCAGCAGCGTCGACAGGGAAACGGGCTACACCTTC
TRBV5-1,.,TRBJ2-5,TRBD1,CASSADRGRETQYF,TGCGCCAGCAGCGCGGACAGGGGGAGGGAGACCCAGTACTTC
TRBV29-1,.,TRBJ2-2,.,CSVGFSSNTGELFF,TGCAGCGTTGGCTTTTCCAGTAACACCGGGGAGCTGTTTTTT
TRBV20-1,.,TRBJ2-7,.,CSAKVVGQPYF,TGCAGTGCTAAAGTAGTCGGACAGCCGTACTTC
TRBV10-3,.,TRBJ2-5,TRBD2,CAISDVAGGSETQYF,TGTGCCATCAGTGATGTAGCGGGGGGGTCAGAGACCCAGTACTTC
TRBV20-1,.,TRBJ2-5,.,CSASRRSETQYF,TGCAGTGCTAGTCGTAGATCCGAGACCCAGTACTTC
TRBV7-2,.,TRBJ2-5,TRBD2,CASSLTRRGGTQYF,TGTGCCAGCAGCCTTACGAGGCGGGGGGGGACCCAGTACTTC
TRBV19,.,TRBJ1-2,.,CASSIAQGINYGYTF,TGTGCCAGTAGTATTGCCCAGGGCATAAACTATGGCTACACCTTC
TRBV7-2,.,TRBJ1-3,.,CASSLAGGSGNTIYF,TGTGCCAGCAGCTTAGCGGGGGGATCTGGAAACACCATATATTTT
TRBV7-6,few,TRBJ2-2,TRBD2,CASSVVPSGSNTGELFF,TGTGCCAGCAGCGTAGTCCCTAGCGGATCGAACACCGGGGAGCTGTTTTTT
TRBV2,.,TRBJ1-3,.,CASTPWESSDTIYF,TGTGCCAGCACCCCCTGGGAGTCTTCGGACACCATATATTTT
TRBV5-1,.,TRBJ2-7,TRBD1,CASSTYTGGIDEQYF,TGCGCCAGCAGCACCTATACAGGGGGCATAGACGAGCAGTACTTC
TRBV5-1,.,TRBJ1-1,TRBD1,CASSLTGDDTEAFF,TGCGCCAGCAGCTTAACAGGGGATGACACTGAAGCTTTCTTT
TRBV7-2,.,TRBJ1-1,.,CASSKQENTEAFF,TGTGCCAGCAGCAAACAGGAGAACACTGAAGCTTTCTTT
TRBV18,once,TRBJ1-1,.,CASSPATRNTEAFF,TGTGCCAGCTCACCTGCCACACGGAACACTGAAGCTTTCTTT
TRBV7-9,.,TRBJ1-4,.,CASSLDGGRDEKLFF,TGTGCCAGCAGCTTAGATGGGGGCCGGGATGAAAAACTGTTTTTT
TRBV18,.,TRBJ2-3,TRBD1,CASSPPTGTDTQYF,TGTGCCAGCTCACCACCGACAGGGACAGATACGCAGTATTTT
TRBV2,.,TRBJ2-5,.,CASSSEQEETQYF,TGTGCCAGCAGTTCAGAACAGGAAGAGACCCAGTACTTC
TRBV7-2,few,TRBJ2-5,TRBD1,CASSYPGTVQETQYF,TGTGCCAGCAGCTACCCAGGGACAGTGCAAGAGACCCAGTACTTC
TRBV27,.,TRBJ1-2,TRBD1,CASSPDRGKGYTF,TGTGCCAGCAGTCCGGACAGGGGGAAAGGCTACACCTTC
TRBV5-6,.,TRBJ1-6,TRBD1,CASSWGGQVHNSPLHF,TGTGCCAGCAGCTGGGGAGGACAGGTTCATAATTCACCCCTCCACTTT
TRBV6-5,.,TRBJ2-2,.,CASSPDLDTGELFF,TGTGCCAGCAGCCCCGACTTGGACACCGGGGAGCTGTTTTTT
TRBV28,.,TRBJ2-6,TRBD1,CASSTTGTGDSGANVLTF,TGTGCCAGCAGTACAACCGGGACAGGGGACTCTGGGGCCAACGTCCTGACTTTC
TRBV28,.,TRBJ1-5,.,CASNPGANQPQHF,TGTGCCAGCAACCCAGGGGCAAATCAGCCCCAGCATTTT
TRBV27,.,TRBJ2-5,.,CASSLSWQQETQYF,TGTGCCAGCAGTTTATCATGGCAGCAAGAGACCCAGTACTTC
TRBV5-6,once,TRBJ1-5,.,CASSLGRYSNQPQHF,TGTGCCAGCAGCTTGGGGCGGTATAGCAATCAGCCCCAGCATTTT
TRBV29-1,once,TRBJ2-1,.,CSASRGAGGNEQFF,TGCAGCGCCTCAAGGGGGGCAGGGGGCAATGAGCAGTTCTTC
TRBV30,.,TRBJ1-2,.,CAWDRGGPASGGYTF,TGTGCCTGGGACCGCGGGGGACCGGCTAGTGGAGGCTACACCTTC
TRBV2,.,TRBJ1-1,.,CASSEAYLNTEAFF,TGTGCCAGCAGTGAAGCCTACTTGAACACTGAAGCTTTCTTT
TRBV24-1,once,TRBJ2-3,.,CATSGGEDTQYF,TGTGCCACCAGTGGGGGGGAAGATACGCAGTATTTT
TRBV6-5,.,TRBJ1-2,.,CASREDRTPRRYTF,TGTGCCAGCAGGGAGGACAGAACGCCTAGGCGCTACACCTTC
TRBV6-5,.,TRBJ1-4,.,CASSYFGGNPEKLFF,TGTGCCAGCAGTTACTTCGGGGGGAACCCAGAAAAACTGTTTTTT
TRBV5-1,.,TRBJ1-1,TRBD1,CASSFSGQGEGTEAFF,TGCGCCAGCAGCTTTAGCGGACAGGGAGAAGGAACTGAAGCTTTCTTT
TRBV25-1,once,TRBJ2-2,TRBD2,CASRAGGGLRELFF,TGTGCCAGCAGAGCCGGGGGGGGGCTCAGGGAGCTGTTTTTT
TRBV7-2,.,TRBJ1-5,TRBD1,CASSYGTGPQPQHF,TGTGCCAGCAGCTACGGGACAGGGCCTCAGCCCCAGCATTTT
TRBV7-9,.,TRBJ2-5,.,CASSLQEQETQYF,TGTGCCAGCAGCCTACAGGAACAAGAGACCCAGTACTTC
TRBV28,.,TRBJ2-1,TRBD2,CASSLAGGPHNEQFF,TGTGCCAGCAGTTTAGCGGGAGGGCCCCACAATGAGCAGTTCTTC
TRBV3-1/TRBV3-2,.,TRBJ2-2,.,CASSPPGTGELFF,TGTGCCAGCAGTCCCCCAGGCACCGGGGAGCTGTTTTTT
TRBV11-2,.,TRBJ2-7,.,CASSLRLGTSYEQYF,TGTGCCAGCAGCTTACGACTGGGGACTTCCTACGAGCAGTACTTC
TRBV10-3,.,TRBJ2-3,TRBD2,CAISEWKRDGTDTQYF,TGTGCCATCAGTGAGTGGAAGCGGGACGGCACAGATACGCAGTATTTT
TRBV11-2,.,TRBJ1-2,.,CASSPLQGRSRDYGYTF,TGTGCCAGCAGCCCCCTCCAGGGCCGGTCCCGGGACTATGGCTACACCTTC
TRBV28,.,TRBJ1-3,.,CASSLGGQLGNTIYF,TGTGCCAGCAGTTTAGGAGGTCAGCTGGGAAACACCATATATTTT
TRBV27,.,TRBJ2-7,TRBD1,CASSFLDRVGEQYF,TGTGCCAGCAGTTTCCTTGACAGGGTAGGGGAGCAGTACTTC
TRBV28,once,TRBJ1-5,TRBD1,CASSGTANNQPQHF,TGTGCCAGCTCCGGGACAGCTAACAATCAGCCCCAGCATTTT
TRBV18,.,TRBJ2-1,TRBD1,CASSPIGQGVNEQFF,TGTGCCAGCTCACCTATTGGACAGGGTGTCAATGAGCAGTTCTTC
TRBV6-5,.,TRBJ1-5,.,CASSQSNQPQHF,TGTGCCAGCAGTCAGAGCAATCAGCCCCAGCATTTT
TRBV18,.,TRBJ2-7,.,CASSPPGRGHYEQYF,TGTGCCAGCTCACCCCCGGGACGGGGACACTACGAGCAGTACTTC
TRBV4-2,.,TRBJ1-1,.,CASSLTRTDLAEAFF,TGTGCCAGCAGCCTGACCCGGACAGACTTGGCTGAAGCTTTCTTT